Shown below are 9 T cell receptor beta chains from a single sample sequenced in a study of control samples from healthy donors and cancer patients. Clones were read by immunoSEQ multiplex PCR, and TCRdb kept only the in-frame ones, dropping some. The sample lists some 190,000 clones, approximately 91% seen once, with 1.5% to 2% in the top ten. Sequenced sample: blood. These receptors were obtained from a man younger than 45 in good health.

V and J are TRBV19 and TRBJ2-2, with no clear D. The V gene's germline CDR1 is LNHDA and CDR2 SQIVND (reference sequence). This CDR3 comprises 13 residues. The V end lost 0 bases, the J end lost 6 bases, and 5 bases lay between the germline ends. CDR3 sequence reads: CASSIETAGELFF. In DNA, the CDR3 is TGTGCCAGTAGTATAGAAACAGCCGGGGAGCTGTTTTTT.

V gene TRBV3-1 (or the pseudogene TRBV3-2) combines with J gene TRBJ1-6; D gene unclear. Germline V gene data show CDR1 as LGHDT and CDR2 as YNNKEL (reference sequence). There are 14 residues in the CDR3. V was pared by 1 base and J by 4 bases, with 5 bases between. CDR3 amino acids: CASSQAAYNSPLHF. The CDR3 region has the DNA TGTGCCAGCAGCCAAGCCGCTTATAATTCACCCCTCCACTTT.

The V call is TRBV5-1, the J call TRBJ1-4; D not certain. V dropped 0 bases and J dropped 0 bases, with 6 bases sitting between them. Per the germline V gene, CDR1 is SGHRS and CDR2 is YFSETQ. The CDR3 is made up of 15 amino acids. CDR3 residues: CASSLGAATNEKLFF. In DNA form, the CDR3 reads TGCGCCAGCAGCTTGGGAGCGGCAACTAATGAAAAACTGTTTTTT.

The gene calls are TRBV18 and TRBJ2-7; possible D gene TRBD1, 5 bases. The CDR3 contains 14 residues. Trimming shortened V by 3 bases and J by 0 bases, and 9 bases separated the two germline ends. CDR1 is KGHSH, CDR2 LQKENI, per germline. The CDR3 reads CASSPTASSYEQYF. The CDR3 coding sequence is TGTGCCAGCTCACCGACAGCGAGCTCCTACGAGCAGTACTTC.

This chain connects TRBV7-2 to TRBJ1-2; 7 nucleotides line up with TRBD1. This CDR3 is built from 15 residues. The germline V gene encodes CDR1 SGHTA and CDR2 FQGNSA. J lost 4 bases, V lost 5 bases, and 10 bases had no gene match. Here the CDR3 reads CASSTRQGGPYGYTF. The CDR3 nucleotides read TGTGCCAGCAGCACGCGACAGGGAGGGCCCTATGGCTACACCTTC.

This clone was observed a handful of times. The rearrangement joins TRBV7-9 to TRBJ1-1; TRBD1 aligns across 8 bases. V gave up 2 bases and J gave up 6 bases; unmatched junction bases: 5. Germline assignment: CDR1 SEHNR and CDR2 FQNEAQ (reference sequence). The CDR3 is 14 residues long. The CDR3 spells CASSLSQGAPEAFF. The CDR3 nucleotides read TGTGCCAGCAGCTTAAGCCAGGGGGCGCCTGAAGCTTTCTTT.

This clone has only one observation. The chain recombines TRBV24-1 with TRBJ2-3; 10 bases line up with TRBD1. This CDR3 has 17 residues. Germline CDR1 reads KGHDR; CDR2 reads SFDVKD. The V gene end was trimmed by 2 bases and the J gene end by 3 bases; junction bases not matched to a gene: 7. CDR3 residues: CATSDWGTGAKTDTQYF. The CDR3 DNA sequence: TGTGCCACCAGTGATTGGGGGACAGGGGCAAAAACAGATACGCAGTATTTT.

V and J are TRBV14 and TRBJ2-3, with D possibly TRBD1 on 6 matching bases. From germline, CDR1 is SGHDN and CDR2 FVKESK. This CDR3 spans 18 amino acids. V lost 1 base and J 6 bases, leaving 23 bases between the germline ends. CDR3 sequence: CASSQGVFGQPSVDTQYF. The CDR3 DNA sequence: TGTGCCAGCAGCCAAGGGGTATTTGGACAGCCCTCTGTTGATACGCAGTATTTT.

This rearrangement joins TRBV7-2 to TRBJ1-1; D perhaps matches TRBD1 (5 bases). The CDR3 contains 14 residues. Germline V gene data show CDR1 as SGHTA and CDR2 as FQGNSA. V was pared by 5 bases and J by 4 bases, with 14 bases between. The CDR3 region has the DNA TGTGCCAGCAGCCTAGACAGCACGAGCACTGAAGCTTTCTTT. Protein sequence: CASSLDSTSTEAFF.